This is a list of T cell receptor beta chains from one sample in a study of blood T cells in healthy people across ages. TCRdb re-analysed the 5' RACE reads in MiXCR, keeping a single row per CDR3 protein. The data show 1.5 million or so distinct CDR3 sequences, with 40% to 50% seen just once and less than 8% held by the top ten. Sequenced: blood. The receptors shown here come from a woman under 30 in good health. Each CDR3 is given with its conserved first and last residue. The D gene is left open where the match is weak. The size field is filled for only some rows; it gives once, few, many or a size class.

DNA: TGTGCCAGCAGTCCGAGGACAGGGGTCAACAATGAGCAGTTCTTC
CDR3: CASSPRTGVNNEQFF
D: TRBD1
size: -
V: TRBV25-1
J: TRBJ2-1

DNA: TGTGCCAGTAGTCTAAGACAGGGGGAAGGAAGCACTGAAGCTTTCTTT
CDR3: CASSLRQGEGSTEAFF
D: TRBD1
size: -
V: TRBV19
J: TRBJ1-1

DNA: TGTGCCAGCAGTGAATTGCGAGGGGCCTACAATCAGCCCCAGCATTTT
CDR3: CASSELRGAYNQPQHF
D: -
size: -
V: TRBV6-1
J: TRBJ1-5

DNA: TGTGCCAGCAGCCTCCAGGGGAATTGGGATACCGGGGAGCTGTTTTTT
CDR3: CASSLQGNWDTGELFF
D: -
size: few
V: TRBV11-2
J: TRBJ2-2

DNA: TGTGCCATCAGTGCAACCGGGAACACTGAAGCTTTCTTT
CDR3: CAISATGNTEAFF
D: -
size: -
V: TRBV10-3
J: TRBJ1-1

DNA: TGCAGTGCTTTCCTCGATGCCGGGCAGTATTTT
CDR3: CSAFLDAGQYF
D: -
size: -
V: TRBV20-1
J: TRBJ2-3

DNA: TGTGCCAGCAGCTTAGCGAGGGGGGGAGAGACCCAGTACTTC
CDR3: CASSLARGGETQYF
D: -
size: -
V: TRBV7-2
J: TRBJ2-5

DNA: TGTGCCAGCCGTAGCGGGAGTAATTATGAGCAGTTCTTC
CDR3: CASRSGSNYEQFF
D: TRBD2
size: -
V: TRBV3-1
J: TRBJ2-1

DNA: TGTGCCAGCAGCGTAGTGGGGCGCGAAGCGGATACGCAGTATTTT
CDR3: CASSVVGREADTQYF
D: -
size: few
V: TRBV9
J: TRBJ2-3

DNA: TGTGCCAGCAGCCCCTCAACAGGGAGCTTCGATGAGCAGTTCTTC
CDR3: CASSPSTGSFDEQFF
D: -
size: -
V: TRBV12-3/TRBV12-4
J: TRBJ2-1

DNA: TGCAGTGCTAAAAAGGCGAGCGGGGGGGCCCCTGAGCAGTTCTTC
CDR3: CSAKKASGGAPEQFF
D: TRBD2
size: -
V: TRBV20-1
J: TRBJ2-1

DNA: TGTGCCTGCACCGGGACAGCCCCTGCTGTCTATGGCCACACCTTC
CDR3: CACTGTAPAVYGHTF
D: TRBD1
size: once
V: TRBV2
J: TRBJ1-2

DNA: TGTGCCAGCAGCTCCCGAGGAGCCACTGAAGCTTTCTTT
CDR3: CASSSRGATEAFF
D: -
size: -
V: TRBV7-3
J: TRBJ1-1

DNA: TGTGCCATCGCGGGGGACGGAGGTCCCTTTCCCCTCCACTTT
CDR3: CAIAGDGGPFPLHF
D: -
size: few
V: TRBV6-6
J: TRBJ1-6

DNA: TGTGCCAGCAGCCGGGGGACTAGCGGGGGCTACTACAATGAGCAGTTCTTC
CDR3: CASSRGTSGGYYNEQFF
D: TRBD2
size: -
V: TRBV3-1
J: TRBJ2-1

DNA: TGTGCCAGCAAACCAGCAGGGTGGTACGAGCAGTACTTC
CDR3: CASKPAGWYEQYF
D: -
size: few
V: TRBV3-1
J: TRBJ2-7

DNA: TGTGCCAGCAGCCAATCGGAGGGGGCGGGGAAACTGTTTTTT
CDR3: CASSQSEGAGKLFF
D: TRBD1
size: -
V: TRBV16
J: TRBJ1-4

DNA: TGTGCCAGCAGTTACTCCCCGGGGGCGGGAGTCTACGAGCAGTACTTC
CDR3: CASSYSPGAGVYEQYF
D: -
size: -
V: TRBV6-5
J: TRBJ2-7

DNA: TGTGCCAGCAGCGGGGGCCTCGACCCCTACGAGCAGTACTTC
CDR3: CASSGGLDPYEQYF
D: -
size: -
V: TRBV7-9
J: TRBJ2-7

DNA: TGTGCCAGCTCACCATTCAGGGGGCCGAACAATGAGCAGTTCTTC
CDR3: CASSPFRGPNNEQFF
D: TRBD1
size: -
V: TRBV18
J: TRBJ2-1

DNA: TGTGCCAGCAGCCGCGAACAAGGGCTTTCTGAAGCTTTCTTT
CDR3: CASSREQGLSEAFF
D: -
size: -
V: TRBV7-9
J: TRBJ1-1

DNA: TGTGCCAGCAGCCGTCGGGTAGCCTACGAGCAGTACTTC
CDR3: CASSRRVAYEQYF
D: -
size: few
V: TRBV5-8
J: TRBJ2-7

DNA: TGTGCCAGCAGCTTGAAGGGCAGGGCCTACAATGAGCAGTTCTTC
CDR3: CASSLKGRAYNEQFF
D: -
size: few
V: TRBV5-6
J: TRBJ2-1

DNA: TGTGCCAGCAGTCCACAGGGTGGCCCCAATCAGCCCCAGCATTTT
CDR3: CASSPQGGPNQPQHF
D: -
size: -
V: TRBV12-3/TRBV12-4
J: TRBJ1-5

DNA: TGTGCCACCGCGACAGCCGGCACTAATGAAAAACTGTTTTTT
CDR3: CATATAGTNEKLFF
D: -
size: once
V: TRBV28
J: TRBJ1-4

DNA: TGTGCCATCAGTGACTCACTAGCGGGGGACAATGAGCAGTACTTC
CDR3: CAISDSLAGDNEQYF
D: TRBD2
size: -
V: TRBV10-3
J: TRBJ2-7

DNA: TGTGCCAGCAGCTTAGGCGCCAGGATGAACACTGAAGCTTTCTTT
CDR3: CASSLGARMNTEAFF
D: -
size: -
V: TRBV7-2
J: TRBJ1-1

DNA: TGTGCCAGCAGTTACGGAGGGGCCCCAGCTAACTATGGCTACACCTTC
CDR3: CASSYGGAPANYGYTF
D: -
size: -
V: TRBV6-5
J: TRBJ1-2

DNA: TGCAGCGCAGAATCTGGCACTGAAGCTTTCTTT
CDR3: CSAESGTEAFF
D: -
size: -
V: TRBV29-1
J: TRBJ1-1

DNA: TGTGCCAGCTCTATAGGGCAGGGCACCTACAATGAGCAGTACTTC
CDR3: CASSIGQGTYNEQYF
D: -
size: -
V: TRBV3-1
J: TRBJ2-5

DNA: TGTGCCAGCAGTGTAGCAGGGGCGTCCCTTGGCTACACCTTC
CDR3: CASSVAGASLGYTF
D: -
size: -
V: TRBV27
J: TRBJ1-2

DNA: TGTGCCAGCAGACTTCAAGATACGCAGTATTTT
CDR3: CASRLQDTQYF
D: -
size: many
V: TRBV12-3/TRBV12-4
J: TRBJ2-3

DNA: TGTGCCAGCAGCCGTCCACTAGCGCGTGAGCAGTACTTC
CDR3: CASSRPLAREQYF
D: TRBD2
size: -
V: TRBV3-1
J: TRBJ2-7

DNA: TGTGCCACCAGCAGCTATACCGGGACGCGCACCGAGACCCAGTACTTC
CDR3: CATSSYTGTRTETQYF
D: -
size: -
V: TRBV15
J: TRBJ2-5

DNA: TGCAGTGCTGCCGGACAGGGGGCACAGGACACCGGGGAGCTGTTTTTT
CDR3: CSAAGQGAQDTGELFF
D: TRBD1
size: once
V: TRBV20-1
J: TRBJ2-2

DNA: TGTGCCAGCAGCTTCAGGGACGGACGTTCCTACGAGCAGTACTTC
CDR3: CASSFRDGRSYEQYF
D: -
size: -
V: TRBV7-8
J: TRBJ2-7

DNA: TGCAGTGCTAGGGCCGGGATCCCAACACCTGAGCAGTACTTC
CDR3: CSARAGIPTPEQYF
D: -
size: few
V: TRBV20-1
J: TRBJ2-7

DNA: TGTGCCAGCACGGGGTTCAGCGGGGGAGCCAAAAACATTCAGTACTTC
CDR3: CASTGFSGGAKNIQYF
D: TRBD2
size: few
V: TRBV28
J: TRBJ2-4

DNA: TGTGCCAGCAGTTGCCTCGGAATGGGTCCGGATACGCAGTATTTT
CDR3: CASSCLGMGPDTQYF
D: -
size: -
V: TRBV27
J: TRBJ2-3

DNA: TGCGCCAGCAGCTTGGTACGGAGGAAGGCGAACACTGAAGCTTTCTTT
CDR3: CASSLVRRKANTEAFF
D: -
size: -
V: TRBV5-1
J: TRBJ1-1

DNA: TGTGCCAGCAGCTTAGCTCAGGGCCTCGTGATCAATGAGCAGTTCTTC
CDR3: CASSLAQGLVINEQFF
D: -
size: -
V: TRBV7-2
J: TRBJ2-1

DNA: TGTGCCAGCCTCCAGTCCCCGGGGCTCGGGGGCTACACCTTC
CDR3: CASLQSPGLGGYTF
D: -
size: once
V: TRBV7-9
J: TRBJ1-2

DNA: TGCAGTTTCAAGCGGGAGGGCCATTATGAGCAGTACTTC
CDR3: CSFKREGHYEQYF
D: TRBD2
size: few
V: TRBV29-1
J: TRBJ2-5

DNA: TGTGCCAGCAGTGAAAGGGGACAGGGTCGGGAGACCCAGTACTTC
CDR3: CASSERGQGRETQYF
D: TRBD1
size: few
V: TRBV6-1
J: TRBJ2-5

DNA: TGTGCCAGCAGCTTATCGAGAGAGGAGCAGTTCTTC
CDR3: CASSLSREEQFF
D: -
size: -
V: TRBV7-9
J: TRBJ2-1

DNA: TGCGCCAGCACCCCAGGGCTAGAACCCTACGAGCAGTACTTC
CDR3: CASTPGLEPYEQYF
D: -
size: few
V: TRBV5-1
J: TRBJ2-7

DNA: TGCGCCAGCAGCTTGGCCAGGGGACTAGCGGGAACCAATGAGCAGTTCTTC
CDR3: CASSLARGLAGTNEQFF
D: TRBD2
size: few
V: TRBV5-1
J: TRBJ2-1

DNA: TGTGCCAGCTCACGGGACAGGGGGCTCTATAATTCACCCCCCCACTTT
CDR3: CASSRDRGLYNSPPHF
D: TRBD1
size: -
V: TRBV18
J: TRBJ1-6

DNA: TGCAGTGCTAGAGGGGCCCCACCGCTACTTACCGAGACCCAGTACTTC
CDR3: CSARGAPPLLTETQYF
D: -
size: -
V: TRBV20-1
J: TRBJ2-5

DNA: TGTGCCAGCAGCTCAGAGGGGGGACTAGCAAACAATGAGCAGTACTTC
CDR3: CASSSEGGLANNEQYF
D: TRBD2
size: -
V: TRBV7-8
J: TRBJ2-7

DNA: TGCGCCAGCACCGATGCAGGGGGGGGAAATGAGCAGTTCTTC
CDR3: CASTDAGGGNEQFF
D: -
size: -
V: TRBV5-1
J: TRBJ2-1

DNA: TGTGCGGGGGACCTGCAGGATACGCAGTATTTT
CDR3: CAGDLQDTQYF
D: -
size: -
V: TRBV2
J: TRBJ2-3